This T cell receptor beta chain was recorded in a study of cytomegalovirus exposure and HLA in healthy donors. Germline V gene lookup returns CDR1 SEHNR and CDR2 FQNEAQ (reference sequence). The V gene end was trimmed by 5 bases and the J gene end by 8 bases; junction bases not matched to a gene: 3. This CDR3 has 15 residues. This clone turned up a few times. In the PCR, 60 Vbeta and 13 Jbeta primers were used. Here immunoSEQ multiplex PCR was the method, and the copy in TCRdb shows in-frame clones only, minus some. This table has 90,000 to 140,000 clones, 12% appearing once. This clonotype originated in a man aged 35-49 years in good health and CMV-seropositive. V is TRBV7-9 and J is TRBJ2-1, with 16 bases fitting TRBD2. The sample comprised PBMCs. The CDR3 loop is CASSPGLAGGDEQFF. The CDR3 coding sequence is TGTGCCAGCAGCCCGGGACTAGCGGGAGGGGATGAGCAGTTCTTC.